The sequence of this TCR beta chain was determined in a study of shared clonotypes between healthy human individuals. General study points: Naive subsets, compared against memory subsets, generally had larger estimated richness values. The naive CD4 repertoires of a few donors were compared, and about 5% of clonotypes were shared.

Concerning this clone: Antigen unknown.

The assay was run at deep level. The genomic DNA of each subset was split evenly across several immunoSEQ plates. Repertoires were generated with immunoSEQ multiplex PCR, while TCRdb's copy carries only in-frame clones and drops some. Seen here are 2 million to 2.5 million clones, approximately 95% observed once, and the top ten hold 0.13%. The CDR3 is 16 amino acids. V was trimmed by 1 base and J by 1 base, leaving 14 bases between them. Germline V lookup: CDR1 SGHTA, CDR2 FQGNSA. The genes are TRBV7-2 and TRBJ2-7; D not resolved. Sample: naive CD4+ T cells sorted from blood. Subset reported: CD45RA+ positively selected. The origin of this receptor is a man between 18 and 29 years old in good health. CDR3 coding DNA: TGTGCCAGCAGCTTAGGGGTGTTGCGGAGTTCCTACGAGCAGTACTTC. It translates to CASSLGVLRSSYEQYF.